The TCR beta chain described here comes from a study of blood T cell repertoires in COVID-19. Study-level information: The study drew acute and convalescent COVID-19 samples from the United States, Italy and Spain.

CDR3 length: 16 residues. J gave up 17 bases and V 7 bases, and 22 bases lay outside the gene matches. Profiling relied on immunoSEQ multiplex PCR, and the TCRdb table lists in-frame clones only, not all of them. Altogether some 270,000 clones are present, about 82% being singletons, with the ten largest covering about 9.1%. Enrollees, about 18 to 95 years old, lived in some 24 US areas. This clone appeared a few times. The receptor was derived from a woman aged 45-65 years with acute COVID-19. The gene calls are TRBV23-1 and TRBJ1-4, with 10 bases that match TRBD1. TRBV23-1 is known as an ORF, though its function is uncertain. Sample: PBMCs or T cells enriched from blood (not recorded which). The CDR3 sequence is CASNPLGGTGAFSLFF. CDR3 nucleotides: TGCGCCAGCAACCCCCTTGGTGGGACAGGGGCTTTTTCTCTCTTTTTT.